The T cell receptor beta chain under discussion was sequenced for a study of technical replicates of blood from a few donors. The assay was immunoSEQ multiplex PCR, and TCRdb's table has in-frame clones only and misses some. The sample contains approximately 69,000 clones, nearly 98% of which appear only once. The CDR3 contains 15 residues. The V segment lost 6 bases and the J segment 2 bases; nucleotides outside the gene matches: 7. The germline V gene encodes CDR1 SGHRS and CDR2 YFSETQ. The V call is TRBV5-1, the J call TRBJ2-5, with TRBD1 matching 10 bases. Material for sequencing was T cells isolated from PBMCs. The sequence came from a human donor in good health. The CDR3 loop reads CASTDGQGGQETQYF. The CDR3, as DNA: TGCGCCAGCACCGACGGACAGGGGGGTCAAGAGACCCAGTACTTC.